Listed below are T cell receptor beta chains from one sample, sequenced in a study of blood T cell repertoires in COVID-19. TCRdb's table, derived via immunoSEQ multiplex PCR, lists solely in-frame clones and lacks some. The table includes about half a million clones, about 88% detected once. The material sequenced was PBMCs or T cells enriched from blood (not recorded which). The receptors come from an older woman who had recovered from COVID-19. Each CDR3 is given with its conserved first and last residue. The order of the fields is CDR3 length, D gene, J gene, V gene, clone size, CDR3 DNA, CDR3 protein. The D gene is left open where the match is weak. Part of the rows lack a size; the others show once, few, many or a class for expanded clones.

>13|.|TRBJ1-1|TRBV6-4|.
TGTGCCAGCAGTCAACAGGCGCACACTGAAGCTTTCTTT
CASSQQAHTEAFF
>14|TRBD1|TRBJ1-6|TRBV5-4|.
TGTGCCAGCAGCTTTGGACAGGATAATTCACCCCTCCACTTT
CASSFGQDNSPLHF
>15|.|TRBJ1-4|TRBV5-1|.
TGCGCCAGCAGCTCCGAAACGATCCACGGTGAAAAACTGTTTTTT
CASSSETIHGEKLFF
>15|TRBD2|TRBJ2-1|TRBV7-9|.
TGTGCCAGCAGCCAGCGGGGGGGTTCCTACAATGAGCAGTTCTTC
CASSQRGGSYNEQFF
>16|TRBD1|TRBJ1-1|TRBV18|.
TGTGCCAGCTCAAAGGGCAGGGGGCACGATATAAGTGAAGCTTTCTTT
CASSKGRGHDISEAFF
>14|TRBD1|TRBJ1-2|TRBV2|.
TGTGCCAGCAGGGTCGACAGGGGGACCTATGGCTACACCTTC
CASRVDRGTYGYTF
>10|.|TRBJ1-1|TRBV25-1|.
TGTGCCAGCCCGGCCCCGGGAGCTTTCTTT
CASPAPGAFF
>12|.|TRBJ1-2|TRBV19|.
TGTGCCAGTACCACAGATTGGGGCGGCTACACCTTC
CASTTDWGGYTF
>18|TRBD1|TRBJ1-3|TRBV24-1|.
TGTGCCACCAGTGATTGGGGGGAACTGGACAGGGCTGGAAACACCATATATTTT
CATSDWGELDRAGNTIYF
>17|.|TRBJ2-3|TRBV12-5|.
TGTGCTAGTGGTCCAGTACAGGGTCTCACCACCACAGATACGCAGTATTTT
CASGPVQGLTTTDTQYF
>15|.|TRBJ1-3|TRBV2|.
TGTGCCAGCAAGCAGGCAGTGGGCTCTGGAAACACCATATATTTT
CASKQAVGSGNTIYF
>16|.|TRBJ2-2|TRBV30|.
TGTGCCTGGAGGGCGAACAGGTTACTGAACACCGGGGAGCTGTTTTTT
CAWRANRLLNTGELFF
>14|.|TRBJ2-2|TRBV4-1|.
TGCGCCAGCAGCCCTCGACAGGTCCCCGGGGAGCTGTTTTTT
CASSPRQVPGELFF
>16|.|TRBJ2-2|TRBV4-1|few
TGCGCCAGCAGCCAAGAAGGGGCAGGGCGGACCGGGGAGCTGTTTTTT
CASSQEGAGRTGELFF
>15|TRBD2|TRBJ2-2|TRBV7-2|once
TGTGCCAGCAGCTTAAGCGGGGGGAACACCGGGGAGCTGTTTTTT
CASSLSGGNTGELFF
>15|TRBD1|TRBJ2-3|TRBV10-3|.
TGTGCCACCGCCCTACAGGGGGCGCGGACAGATACGCAGTATTTT
CATALQGARTDTQYF
>14|.|TRBJ1-5|TRBV2|.
TGTGCCAGCAGTTCCGGGGACTCCAATCAGCCCCAGCATTTT
CASSSGDSNQPQHF
>15|.|TRBJ2-1|TRBV5-1|.
TGCGCCAGCAGCTTGGAGGGGGGGTCCTACAATGAGCAGTTCTTC
CASSLEGGSYNEQFF
>11|TRBD2|TRBJ2-3|TRBV7-9|once
TGTGCCAGTAGCGGGGGCGATACGCAGTATTTT
CASSGGDTQYF
>16|TRBD2|TRBJ2-7|TRBV9|.
TGTGCCAGCAGCGTAGCCCCTAGCGGGGCGATCTACGAGCAGTACTTC
CASSVAPSGAIYEQYF
>17|TRBD1|TRBJ2-3|TRBV7-7|.
TGTGCCAGCAGCTTACTTGGGACAGGGCAAAGCACAGATACGCAGTATTTT
CASSLLGTGQSTDTQYF
>14|TRBD1|TRBJ1-4|TRBV7-8|.
TGTGCCAGCAGCTCGACAGGGAATAATGAAAAACTGTTTTTT
CASSSTGNNEKLFF
>16|TRBD2|TRBJ2-2|TRBV7-2|.
TGTGCCAGCAGCTTAGAGGCTAGCGGTTACACCGGGGAGCTGTTTTTT
CASSLEASGYTGELFF
>20|TRBD1|TRBJ1-5|TRBV23-1|.
TGCGCCAGCAGTCATCTATCCGGGACAGGGGATGGGTATAGCAATCAGCCCCAGCATTTT
CASSHLSGTGDGYSNQPQHF
>13|.|TRBJ1-4|TRBV6-5|.
TGTGCCAGCGACCAGGCAACTAATGAAAAACTGTTTTTT
CASDQATNEKLFF
>16|.|TRBJ2-2|TRBV27|.
TGTGCCAGGAACCCCACGGGACATATCAGAACCGGGGAGCTGTTTTTT
CARNPTGHIRTGELFF
>15|.|TRBJ1-5|TRBV28|.
TGTGCCAGCAGTCCCGCGGGAGGGAGCAATCAGCCCCAGCATTTT
CASSPAGGSNQPQHF
>14|TRBD1|TRBJ2-1|TRBV2|.
TGTGCCAGCACCGGGACAGGGCGTAACAATGAGCAGTTCTTC
CASTGTGRNNEQFF
>18|TRBD1|TRBJ1-4|TRBV5-1|.
TGCGCCAGCACGCCCGGGACAGGGGGTCTCATTGATAATGAAAAACTGTTTTTT
CASTPGTGGLIDNEKLFF
>18|TRBD1|TRBJ1-5|TRBV24-1|once
TGTGCCACCAGTGAAGCCGGGACAGGGGGCAGAGGCAATCAGCCCCAGCATTTT
CATSEAGTGGRGNQPQHF